This TCR beta chain was identified in a study of neurological immune-mediated disorders. Regarding the study as a whole: Phylogenetic grouping assigned the repertoires of 18 of 34 multiple sclerosis patients to one related-CDR3 cluster, which constitutes a possible signature.

Germline V lookup: CDR1 SGHRS, CDR2 YFSETQ. V dropped 5 bases and J dropped 0 bases, with 9 bases sitting between them. The CDR3 spans 14 residues. For the unsorted libraries, 2 million PBMCs stored at -80 C served as input. The sample holds many counts of this clonotype. Antigen specificity is unknown. Via MiXCR, TCRdb re-called the 5' RACE reads, giving one row per CDR3 protein. This sample carries approximately 130,000 distinct CDR3 sequences, roughly 3.2% of them seen once, and the ten largest clones take 1% to 1.5%. The receptor was isolated from a woman in her twenties or thirties with multiple sclerosis. Sequencing used PBMCs. This sequence joins TRBV5-1 and TRBJ2-1; D is unclear. CDR3 protein: CASSLSISYNEQFF. The CDR3 DNA follows: TGCGCCAGCAGTTTGTCTATCTCCTACAATGAGCAGTTCTTC.